This entry is about one T cell receptor (beta chain). The antigen remains unidentified. The data were obtained in a study of blood T cells in healthy people across ages. Germline CDR1 is SGHRS and CDR2 is YFSETQ. CDR3 size: 15 residues. V shed 5 bases and J shed 2 bases, with 16 bases lying between them. General study findings and limits: Expanded clonotype changes were possibly confounded by unknown donor CMV status.

A sample-barcoded 5' primer and a J-beta primer mix were used in a second PCR of roughly 7 to 11 cycles. A single record per CDR3 protein comes from TCRdb applying MiXCR to the 5' RACE reads. The sample contains roughly 730,000 distinct CDR3 sequences, roughly 50% of which appear only once. The sample taken for sequencing was blood. The source of this sequence is a man aged 40-55 years in good health. J is TRBJ2-5 and V is TRBV5-1; D possibly corresponds to TRBD1 (6 bases). CDR3 protein: CASSYNFQGQETQYF. Here the CDR3 DNA reads TGCGCCAGCAGTTATAACTTCCAGGGGCAAGAGACCCAGTACTTC.